This T cell receptor (beta chain) was sequenced in a study of blood T cell repertoires in COVID-19. Across the whole study: The United States, Italy and Spain were the sources of the acute and convalescent COVID-19 samples. Nucleic acid was either cDNA or gDNA, and it came from T cells, B-cell-depleted T cells, or PBMCs.

Source study methods: Estimates of nucleated cell counts were drawn from the amplification of reference gene primers. Method: immunoSEQ multiplex PCR; TCRdb's copy keeps in-frame clones and lacks some. The DNA was the basis for D and trimming; V, J and clone size are from that table. The sample lists roughly 230,000 clones, 80% to 85% occurring once. Participants' reported clinical history set cohort assignment. This clone appeared once. The germline V gene has CDR1 MNHEY and CDR2 SVGAGI. The CDR3 is made up of 13 amino acids. Trimming cost V 5 bases and J 5 bases, with 10 bases left between them. This chain connects TRBV6-5 to TRBJ1-5; D gene ambiguous. Material: PBMCs or T cells enriched from blood (not recorded which). The sequence was obtained from a man aged 50-60 years who had recovered from COVID-19. CDR3 bases: TGTGCCAGCAGTCTAGCTACCTATCAGCCCCAGCATTTT. Protein: CASSLATYQPQHF.